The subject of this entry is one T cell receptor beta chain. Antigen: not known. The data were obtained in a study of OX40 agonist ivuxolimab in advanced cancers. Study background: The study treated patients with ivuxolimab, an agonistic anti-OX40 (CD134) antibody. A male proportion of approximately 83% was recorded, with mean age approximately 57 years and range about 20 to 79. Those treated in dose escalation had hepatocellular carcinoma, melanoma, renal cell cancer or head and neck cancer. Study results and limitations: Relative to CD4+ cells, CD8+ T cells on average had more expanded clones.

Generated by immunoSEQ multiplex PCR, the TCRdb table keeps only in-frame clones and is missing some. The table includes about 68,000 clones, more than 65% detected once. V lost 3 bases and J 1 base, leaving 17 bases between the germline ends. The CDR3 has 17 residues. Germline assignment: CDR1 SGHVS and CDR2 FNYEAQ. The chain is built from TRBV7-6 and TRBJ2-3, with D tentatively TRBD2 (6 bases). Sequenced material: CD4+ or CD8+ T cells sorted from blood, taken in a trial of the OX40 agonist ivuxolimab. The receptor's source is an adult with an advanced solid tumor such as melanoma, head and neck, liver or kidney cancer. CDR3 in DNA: TGTGCCAGCAGCTTGGCCGCGGGGCCTCCTGGCACAGATACGCAGTATTTT. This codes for CASSLAAGPPGTDTQYF. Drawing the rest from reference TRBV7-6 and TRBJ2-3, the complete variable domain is GAGVSQSPRYKVTKRGQDVALRCDPISGHVSLYWYRQALGQGPEFLTYFNYEAQQDKSGLPNDRFSAERPEGSISTLTIQRTEQRDSAMYRCASSLAAGPPGTDTQYFGPGTRLTVL.